This paragraph reports one TCR beta chain. Here immunoSEQ multiplex PCR was the method, and the copy in TCRdb shows in-frame clones only, minus some. The sample lists approximately 210,000 clones; 70% to 90% were seen once. The CDR3 runs 14 residues. V was shortened by 2 bases and J by 5 bases, with 13 bases between the two germline ends. Germline V gene sequence: CDR1 SGHRS, CDR2 YFSETQ. These data originate in a study of blood T cell repertoires in COVID-19. V usage is TRBV5-1 and J usage is TRBJ2-5, with D perhaps TRBD1 (5 bases). This receptor was obtained from a woman between 65 and 79 years old with active or convalescent COVID-19. Source material: peripheral blood. Here the CDR3 reads CASSLGQGWETQYF. In DNA form, the CDR3 reads TGCGCCAGCAGCTTAGGGCAGGGCTGGGAGACCCAGTACTTC.